The rows below give T cell receptor beta chains drawn from one sample of a study of glioma-infiltrating T cells. TCRdb passed the multiplex PCR reads through MiXCR, listing each CDR3 protein once. The sample consists of around 170,000 distinct CDR3 sequences, roughly 45% of them appearing once. The sequenced material came from glioma tissue, nonneoplastic brain tissue, or PBMCs (not recorded which). Every receptor here comes from a human donor with low-grade glioma or glioblastoma, undergoing nonglioma brain surgery, or in good health (not recorded which). CDR3s include the opening cysteine and the closing phenylalanine or tryptophan. The D gene is left open where the match is weak. Some rows mark clone size as missing; the rest say once, few, many or name a class of expanded clone.

>-|TRBJ1-1|-|TRBV4-1
TGCGCCAGCAGCCAAACAGGGCTTGGCACTGAAGCTTTCTTT
CASSQTGLGTEAFF
>-|TRBJ2-3|TRBD2|TRBV7-9
TGTGACAGCAGCCTGACTAGCGGAGGGACAGATACGCAGTATTTT
CDSSLTSGGTDTQYF
>many|TRBJ2-2|-|TRBV6-6
TGTGCCAGCAGTTACTTTGGGCTAGCTGATACCGGGGAGCTGTTTTTT
CASSYFGLADTGELFF
>-|TRBJ2-7|TRBD1|TRBV28
TGTGCCAGCAGCTCCGCCCGGACAGGGGGCGTAGTATACGAGCAGTACTTC
CASSSARTGGVVYEQYF
>-|TRBJ2-1|-|TRBV18
TGTGCCAGCTCACCGATCAATGAGCAGTTCTTC
CASSPINEQFF
>many|TRBJ1-1|TRBD1|TRBV27
TGTGCCAGCAGGGGGGGCAGGGGGTCCACTGAAGCTTTCTTT
CASRGGRGSTEAFF
>many|TRBJ2-1|TRBD1|TRBV6-1
TGTGCCAGCAGCTCCCGGGACAGGGGAGTCTATGAGCAGTTCTTC
CASSSRDRGVYEQFF
>many|TRBJ1-1|-|TRBV6-1
TGTGCCAGCAGTGAAGCAACGGGGCGGATGAACACTGAAGCTTTCTTT
CASSEATGRMNTEAFF
>few|TRBJ1-1|-|TRBV4-1
TGCGCCAGCAGCCAAGACCTCGGCGACCTTCTGAACACTGAAGCTTTCTTT
CASSQDLGDLLNTEAFF
>-|TRBJ2-5|-|TRBV10-3
TGTGCCATCAGTTACACTCCGGAGACCCAGTACTTC
CAISYTPETQYF
>-|TRBJ1-2|-|TRBV10-3
TGTGCCATCAGTGAGTCTAGGGCAGGGTATGATGGCTACACCTTC
CAISESRAGYDGYTF
>-|TRBJ1-4|-|TRBV19
TGTGCCAGTAGTGGGGGACGACAGCGTGCAACTAATGAAAAACTGTTTTTT
CASSGGRQRATNEKLFF
>many|TRBJ1-5|-|TRBV4-1
TGCGCCAGCAGCCAGACGGTGAATCAGCCCCAGCATTTT
CASSQTVNQPQHF
>few|TRBJ2-7|-|TRBV2
TGTGCCAGCAGTGAAGCGCTTCGTACCGCGAAAGACTACGAGCAGTACTTC
CASSEALRTAKDYEQYF
>many|TRBJ1-3|-|TRBV20-1
TGCAGTGCTAGAGCGGTGAGCTCTGGAAACACCATATATTTT
CSARAVSSGNTIYF
>many|TRBJ2-3|-|TRBV29-1
TGCAGCGTTGAGAGCAGGGAGGACACAGATACGCAGTATTTT
CSVESREDTDTQYF
>many|TRBJ2-7|-|TRBV20-1
TGCAATGCTCGCGGGTCCTTCTACGAGCAGTACTTC
CNARGSFYEQYF
>-|TRBJ1-1|-|TRBV29-1
TGCAGCGTTGTGGGGGGCAATGAAGCTTTCTTT
CSVVGGNEAFF
>-|TRBJ2-1|TRBD2|TRBV20-1
TGCAGTGCTAGATATCCCCTAGCGGTATCCTACAATGAGCAGTTCTTC
CSARYPLAVSYNEQFF
>-|TRBJ2-7|TRBD2|TRBV11-2
TGTGCCAGCAGCCCGGGGACTAGCGTTTACGAGCAGTACTTC
CASSPGTSVYEQYF
>few|TRBJ1-2|TRBD1|TRBV28
TGTGCCAGCAGCCGGCAGACAGGGGGGGGGGGCTACACCTTC
CASSRQTGGGGYTF
>-|TRBJ2-1|-|TRBV3-1
TGTGCCAGCAGCCAAGCGCTAGCTGTCCTCAATGAGCAGTTCTTC
CASSQALAVLNEQFF
>many|TRBJ1-1|-|TRBV28
TGTGCCAGCAGACCAACAGGGATCGGGCTGAACACTGAAGCTTTCTTT
CASRPTGIGLNTEAFF
>few|TRBJ2-2|-|TRBV29-1
TGCAGCGTCCTCTGGGGCGTCACCGGGGAGCTGTTTTTT
CSVLWGVTGELFF
>-|TRBJ2-3|-|TRBV6-2/TRBV6-3
TGTGCCAGCAGTGGGGCAGTTATCACAGATACTCAGTATTTT
CASSGAVITDTQYF
>-|TRBJ2-1|-|TRBV11-2
TGTGCCAGCAGCACGGACGCGAGCTCCTACAATGAGCAGTTCTTC
CASSTDASSYNEQFF